The 28 T cell receptor beta chains below all came from one sample that was sequenced in a study of shared clonotypes between healthy human individuals. Sequenced by immunoSEQ multiplex PCR; TCRdb stores in-frame clones only, minus some. Of roughly 500,000 clones listed, about 96% are singletons. Sequenced: naive CD4+ T cells sorted from blood. The subset is: CD45RA+ positively selected. All receptors come from a woman under 40 in good health.

This CDR3 is CASSYNRGLPLYEQYF. In DNA, the CDR3 is TGTGCCAGCAGCTACAACAGGGGGCTTCCTCTCTACGAGCAGTACTTC. The chain has TRBV5-6 and TRBJ2-7; 9 nucleotides line up with TRBD1. Trimming at V came to 3 bases and at J to 3 bases, leaving 10 bases not matched to a gene. CDR3 length: 16 amino acids. Germline CDR1 and CDR2: SGHDT and YYEEEE.

This clone was observed a single time. V gene TRBV27 combines with J gene TRBJ2-5; the D gene is possibly TRBD1 (5 bases). Trimming removed 3 bases from V and 5 bases from J, with 13 bases in between. This CDR3 has 14 amino acids. In germline, CDR1 is MNHEY, CDR2 SMNVEV (reference sequence). Here the CDR3 DNA reads TGTGCCAGCAGTTTCGGGCAGGGCAGGGAGACCCAGTACTTC. Translated, it gives CASSFGQGRETQYF.

CDR3 sequence reads: CASSLVKSLSGSLAYGYTF. The DNA of the CDR3 is TGTGCCAGCAGCTTGGTTAAATCGTTATCAGGGTCGTTAGCCTATGGCTACACCTTC. The chain combines TRBV7-2 with TRBJ1-2; weak D call: TRBD1 (5 bases). The germline V gene encodes CDR1 SGHTA and CDR2 FQGNSA. V lost 3 bases to trimming and J lost 4 bases, with 27 bases between them. The CDR3 loop spans 19 amino acids. The full variable domain, rest sourced from reference TRBV7-2 and TRBJ1-2, is GAGVSQSPSNKVTEKGKDVELRCDPISGHTALYWYRQSLGQGLEFLIYFQGNSAPDKSGLPSDRFSAERTGGSVSTLTIQRTQQEDSAVYLCASSLVKSLSGSLAYGYTFGSGTRLTVV.

The chain is built from TRBV25-1 and TRBJ2-1, with 9 bases matching TRBD2. The V gene's germline CDR1 is MGHDK and CDR2 SYGVNS. This CDR3 comprises 16 residues. Unmatched junction bases numbered 10, after V lost 4 bases and J lost 6 bases. CDR3: CASSGLAGIAVNEQFF. The CDR3 coding sequence is TGTGCCAGCAGTGGTCTAGCGGGAATAGCGGTCAATGAGCAGTTCTTC.

V and J are TRBV6-5 and TRBJ1-2; unclear D gene. Germline V gene data show CDR1 as MNHEY and CDR2 as SVGAGI. This CDR3 contains 14 residues. Deletions cut 0 bases from V and 2 bases from J, with 7 bases between. The CDR3: CASSYSRYNYGYTF. The CDR3 bases are TGTGCCAGCAGTTACTCCAGGTACAACTATGGCTACACCTTC.

CDR3 bases: TGTGCCAGCAGCCTGAACCCGGGACTAGCGGGAGACGAGCAGTACTTC. Translated, it gives CASSLNPGLAGDEQYF. This chain links TRBV7-2 with TRBJ2-7; TRBD2 matches 14 bases. There are 16 residues in the CDR3. CDR1 is SGHTA, CDR2 FQGNSA, per germline. V lost 5 bases to trimming and J lost 5 bases; unmatched junction nucleotides: 8.

Note on this clone: This likely comes from a read error, as the CDR3 has no conserved phenylalanine or tryptophan at its end. The gene calls are TRBV7-9 and TRBJ2-2; D is ambiguous. Germline-derived CDR1 and CDR2 are SEHNR and FQNEAQ (reference sequence). The CDR3 spans 13 residues. Trimming pared 1 base from V and 5 bases from J, leaving 5 bases between. As DNA, the CDR3 is TGTGCCAGCAGCTTAGACTCTACCGGGGAGCTGTTTCTT. This encodes CASSLDSTGELFL.

The chain has TRBV29-1 and TRBJ1-1; D gene unclear. The V gene's germline CDR1 is SQVTM and CDR2 ANQGSEA. This CDR3 contains 12 residues. The ends were cut back, 8 bases at V and 6 bases at J, with 16 bases in the middle. The CDR3 region has the DNA TGCAGCATCCGGAAGGAAGGGTCTGAAGCTTTCTTT. Translated, it gives CSIRKEGSEAFF. The full variable domain, completed using reference TRBV29-1 and TRBJ1-1, is SAVISQKPSRDICQRGTSLTIQCQVDSQVTMMFWYRQQPGQSLTLIATANQGSEATYESGFVIDKFPISRPNLTFSTLTVSNMSPEDSSIYLCSIRKEGSEAFFGQGTRLTVV.

Only one count was recorded for this clone. The chain combines TRBV19 with TRBJ2-2, with D hard to call. The CDR3 consists of 14 residues. With 2 bases removed from V and 4 bases from J, the gap between germline ends came to 8 bases. CDR1 and CDR2 from the germline V gene are LNHDA and SQIVND (reference sequence). The CDR3 DNA reads TGTGCCAGTAGTATATCTGATCTCACCGGGGAGCTGTTTTTT. It encodes CASSISDLTGELFF.

The chain uses TRBV5-1 and TRBJ2-2; TRBD2 aligns across 15 bases. V dropped 4 bases and J dropped 4; count of bases not matched to a gene: 5. This CDR3 has 17 amino acids. The germline V gene has CDR1 SGHRS and CDR2 YFSETQ. The CDR3 loop reads CASSPGLAGGTTGELFF. CDR3 nucleotide sequence: TGCGCCAGCAGCCCGGGACTAGCGGGAGGAACCACCGGGGAGCTGTTTTTT.

The chain links TRBV14 to TRBJ1-2, with 7 positions matching TRBD1. The germline gives CDR1 SGHDN, CDR2 FVKESK. V shed 1 base, J shed 3 bases, and the junction held 5 bases outside the gene matches. The length of the CDR3 is 15 residues. CDR3 coding DNA: TGTGCCAGCAGCCAAGGGGGACAGTGGGACTATGGCTACACCTTC. The encoded protein is CASSQGGQWDYGYTF.

This rearrangement joins TRBV4-1 to TRBJ1-4, with TRBD1 matching 9 bases. V lost 4 bases to trimming and J lost 0 bases; unmatched junction nucleotides: 6. Germline CDR1 MGHRA, CDR2 YSYEKL. This CDR3 is 17 amino acids long. For the CDR3, the DNA is TGCGCCAGCAGCCGAGGACAGGGGCCCGCAACTAATGAAAAACTGTTTTTT. Its translation: CASSRGQGPATNEKLFF.

The rearrangement joins TRBV10-3 to TRBJ2-1, with 10 bases fitting TRBD2. Per germline, CDR1 ENHRY and CDR2 SYGVKD. This CDR3 comprises 16 residues. V dropped 0 bases and J dropped 8; count of bases not matched to a gene: 7. The CDR3 protein is CAISESPAGGPHEQFF. Here the CDR3 DNA reads TGTGCCATCAGTGAGTCGCCAGCGGGAGGGCCACATGAGCAGTTCTTC.

This clone has more than one count but fewer than ten. V is TRBV10-1 and J is TRBJ2-2; TRBD2 matches 11 bases. Germline loops: CDR1 WNHNN, CDR2 SYGVQD (reference sequence). CDR3 length: 18 amino acids. Trimming at V came to 6 bases and at J to 3 bases, leaving 12 bases not matched to a gene. The CDR3 region is CASSRKSTGLADTGELFF. Here the CDR3 DNA reads TGCGCCAGCAGCCGAAAGTCGACGGGACTAGCGGACACCGGGGAGCTGTTTTTT.

J is TRBJ2-4 and V is TRBV11-2, with D possibly matching TRBD2 (6 bases). The V gene's germline CDR1 is SGHAT and CDR2 FQNNGV. V shed 3 bases and J shed 3 bases, with 12 bases lying between them. The CDR3 runs to 15 residues. CDR3 residues: CASSFPGARKNIQYF. The CDR3 coding sequence is TGTGCCAGCAGCTTCCCGGGAGCCCGCAAAAACATTCAGTACTTC.

This chain joins TRBV10-3 and TRBJ1-2; 7 nucleotides align to TRBD1. CDR1 ENHRY and CDR2 SYGVKD come from the germline V gene. The CDR3 extends over 14 amino acids. V shed 3 bases, J shed 4 bases, and the junction held 5 bases outside the gene matches. Here the CDR3 reads CAISEGGDAYGYTF. The CDR3 DNA follows: TGTGCCATCAGTGAAGGGGGCGACGCCTATGGCTACACCTTC.

The chain combines TRBV19 with TRBJ2-1, with D perhaps TRBD1 or TRBD2 (5 bases each). Trimming removed 3 bases at V and 9 bases at J, with 9 bases between. Germline CDR1 is LNHDA and CDR2 is SQIVND (reference sequence). The CDR3 loop spans 12 amino acids. CDR3 sequence: CASSIAGAEQFF. As DNA, the CDR3 is TGTGCCAGTAGTATTGCCGGGGCTGAGCAGTTCTTC.

The chain has TRBV11-3 and TRBJ2-2, with a possible D match to TRBD1 (6 bases). The CDR3 loop spans 14 amino acids. The V and J ends lost 5 bases and 3 bases respectively, with 10 bases between them. CDR1 and CDR2 from the germline V gene are SGHNT and YENEEA. CDR3 bases: TGTGCCAGCAGCCCGCCAGGGGACACCGGGGAGCTGTTTTTT. Residues: CASSPPGDTGELFF. Supplemented by reference TRBV11-3 and TRBJ2-2, the full variable domain reads EAGVVQSPRYKIIEKKQPVAFWCNPISGHNTLYWYLQNLGQGPELLIRYENEEAVDDSQLPKDRFSAERLKGVDSTLKIQPAELGDSAVYLCASSPPGDTGELFFGEGSRLTVL.

The rearrangement uses TRBV6-5 and TRBJ2-1, with 7 positions matching TRBD1. The V gene end was trimmed by 6 bases and the J gene end by 4 bases; junction bases not matched to a gene: 3. Germline CDR1 reads MNHEY; CDR2 reads SVGAGI. CDR3 length equals 13 residues. The chain's CDR3 is CASRRTGYNEQFF. CDR3 DNA sequence: TGTGCCAGCAGGCGGACAGGATACAATGAGCAGTTCTTC.

V is TRBV15 and J is TRBJ1-5, with D possibly being TRBD1 (5 bases). V lost 5 bases and J lost 5, with 16 bases in between. The germline CDR1 and CDR2 sequences are LNHNV and YYDKDF (reference sequence). The CDR3 loop spans 15 amino acids. DNA of the CDR3: TGTGCCACCAGCGCCCGGGGGAACAGCTATCAGCCCCAGCATTTT. Encoded protein: CATSARGNSYQPQHF.

This chain joins TRBV19 and TRBJ2-1; possibly TRBD1 or TRBD2 for D (7 bases each). From germline, CDR1 is LNHDA and CDR2 SQIVND (reference sequence). V lost 5 bases, J lost 10 bases, and 27 bases lay in between. The CDR3 loop spans 17 amino acids. CDR3 loop: CASSSPRGREIWAEQFF. The CDR3 nucleotides read TGTGCCAGTAGTTCTCCGAGGGGGCGGGAGATCTGGGCCGAGCAGTTCTTC.

The rearrangement links TRBV27 to TRBJ1-2, with TRBD1 identical over 9 bases. J was trimmed by 4 bases and V by 6 bases; bases with no gene match: 6. The CDR3 has 14 residues. Germline V lookup: CDR1 MNHEY, CDR2 SMNVEV (reference sequence). The CDR3 sequence is CASSTGTGSYGYTF. The CDR3 DNA reads as TGTGCCAGCAGCACCGGGACAGGGTCCTATGGCTACACCTTC.

The rearrangement links TRBV9 to TRBJ2-5, with D hard to call. The germline V gene encodes CDR1 SGDLS and CDR2 YYNGEE. V was cut by 4 bases and J by 5 bases, with 12 bases left in between. This CDR3 region has 13 residues. The CDR3 spells CASSPSRGETQYF. In DNA form, the CDR3 reads TGTGCCAGCAGCCCATCCCGTGGGGAGACCCAGTACTTC.

This chain joins TRBV19 and TRBJ1-5, with a weak D call TRBD1 (5 bases). This CDR3 has 16 amino acids. Per germline, CDR1 LNHDA and CDR2 SQIVND (reference sequence). V lost 3 bases, J lost 1 base, and 13 bases lay in between. CDR3 bases: TGTGCCAGTAGTATTTTGAGGCAGGGCAGCAATCAGCCCCAGCATTTT. Amino acid sequence: CASSILRQGSNQPQHF.

V and J are TRBV5-1 and TRBJ2-1; no clear D. This CDR3 has 14 residues. Trimming removed 0 bases at V and 4 bases at J, with 8 bases between. Germline-derived CDR1 and CDR2 are SGHRS and YFSETQ. The CDR3: CASSLDPAYNEQFF. The CDR3 region has the DNA TGCGCCAGCAGCTTGGACCCGGCTTACAATGAGCAGTTCTTC. Combining the CDR3 with reference TRBV5-1 and TRBJ2-1 gives the whole variable domain KAGVTQTPRYLIKTRGQQVTLSCSPISGHRSVSWYQQTPGQGLQFLFEYFSETQRNKGNFPGRFSGRQFSNSRSEMNVSTLELGDSALYLCASSLDPAYNEQFFGPGTRLTVL.

This clone appeared a single time. The chain has TRBV29-1 and TRBJ2-5, with 9 bases fitting TRBD2. This CDR3 is 13 amino acids long. The V gene end was trimmed by 7 bases and the J gene end by 1 base; junction bases not matched to a gene: 4. In germline, CDR1 is SQVTM, CDR2 ANQGSEA. The CDR3 here is CSARLAAQETQYF. CDR3 nucleotides: TGCAGCGCAAGACTAGCGGCCCAAGAGACCCAGTACTTC.

This chain links TRBV19 with TRBJ1-2; no clear D gene. Per germline, CDR1 LNHDA and CDR2 SQIVND (reference sequence). With 6 bases removed from V and 1 base from J, the gap between germline ends came to 9 bases. The CDR3 is 13 residues long. CDR3 region: CASRRNGNYGYTF. In nucleotides, the CDR3 is TGTGCCAGTAGGAGGAATGGTAACTATGGCTACACCTTC. Variable domain in full (rest from reference TRBV19 and TRBJ1-2): DGGITQSPKYLFRKEGQNVTLSCEQNLNHDAMYWYRQDPGQGLRLIYYSQIVNDFQKGDIAEGYSVSREKKESFPLTVTSAQKNPTAFYLCASRRNGNYGYTFGSGTRLTVV.

The chain links TRBV28 to TRBJ1-5; D not certain. This CDR3 comprises 12 residues. In germline, CDR1 is MDHEN, CDR2 SYDVKM. V lost 7 bases to trimming and J lost 9 bases, with 13 bases between them. The CDR3 is CASTRPLRPQHF. In nucleotides, the CDR3 is TGTGCCAGCACAAGGCCGTTACGGCCCCAGCATTTT.